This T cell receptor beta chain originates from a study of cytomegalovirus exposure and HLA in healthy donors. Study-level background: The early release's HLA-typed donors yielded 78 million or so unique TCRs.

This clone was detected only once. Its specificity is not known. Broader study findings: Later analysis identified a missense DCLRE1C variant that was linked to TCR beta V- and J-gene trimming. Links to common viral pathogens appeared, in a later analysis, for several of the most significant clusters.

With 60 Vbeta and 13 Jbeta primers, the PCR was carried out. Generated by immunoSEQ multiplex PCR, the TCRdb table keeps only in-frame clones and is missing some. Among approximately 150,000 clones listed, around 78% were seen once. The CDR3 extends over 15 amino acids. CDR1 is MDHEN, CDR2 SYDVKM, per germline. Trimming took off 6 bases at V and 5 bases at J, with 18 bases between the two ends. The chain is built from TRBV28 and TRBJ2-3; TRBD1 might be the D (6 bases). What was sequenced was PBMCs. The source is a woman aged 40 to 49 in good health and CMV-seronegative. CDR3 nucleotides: TGTGCCAGCAGCCCGGGACAAGGGAGTGGAGATACGCAGTATTTT. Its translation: CASSPGQGSGDTQYF.